These 26 T cell receptor beta chains share one sample of origin, sequenced in a study of T cells in Graves' hyperthyroidism and ophthalmopathy. From RNA transcripts, TCR beta CDR3 regions were amplified. Initially, a first-round RT-PCR of the TCR CDR3 employed the HTBI primer set. TCRdb analysed the multiplex PCR reads with MiXCR anew, one entry per CDR3 protein. Among some 720,000 distinct CDR3 sequences listed, 16% were seen once. Material for sequencing was blood. These receptors were obtained from a man younger than 35 with Graves' hyperthyroidism.

The V and J genes are TRBV7-3 and TRBJ2-7; the D gene could be TRBD1 or TRBD2 (6 bases each). Per the germline V gene, CDR1 is SGHTA and CDR2 is FQGTGA. CDR3 length equals 13 residues. V gave up 4 bases and J gave up 7 bases, with 14 bases separating them. CDR3 amino acids: CASSSTRGREQYF. CDR3 nucleotides: TGTGCCAGCAGCTCCACGAGGGGGAGGGAGCAGTACTTC.

This clonotype has at least ten counts. The J gene is TRBJ2-7, the V gene TRBV28; 9 bases match TRBD2. From germline, CDR1 is MDHEN and CDR2 SYDVKM. The V and J ends lost 7 bases and 5 bases, in that order; junction bases with no gene match: 12. The length of the CDR3 is 15 residues. CDR3 loop: CASKVLAGPAHEQYF. CDR3 DNA: TGTGCCAGCAAGGTTCTAGCGGGACCGGCGCACGAGCAGTACTTC.

The chain carries TRBV5-1 and TRBJ2-1; unclear D gene. Trimming cost V 1 base and J 4 bases, with 12 bases left between them. This CDR3 spans 15 amino acids. Germline loops: CDR1 SGHRS, CDR2 YFSETQ. CDR3 amino acids: CASSLLNREYNEQFF. The CDR3, as DNA: TGCGCCAGCAGCTTGTTAAATAGAGAATACAATGAGCAGTTCTTC.

CDR3 residues: CSATLLADSYNEQFF. CDR3 nucleotides: TGCAGTGCTACTCTACTAGCGGACTCCTACAATGAGCAGTTCTTC. The chain has TRBV20-1 and TRBJ2-1; 8 bases are a match to TRBD2. The junction had 5 bases not matched to a gene; V was cut back by 4 bases and J by 0 bases. Per germline, CDR1 DFQATT and CDR2 SNEGSKA (reference sequence). The CDR3 totals 15 residues.

This chain connects TRBV28 to TRBJ2-2; D assignment may be TRBD1 or TRBD2 (6 bases each). V lost 6 bases and J 7 bases, leaving 15 bases between the germline ends. Germline lookup yields CDR1 MDHEN and CDR2 SYDVKM. The CDR3 spans 14 residues. This CDR3 is CASSLGGGVGELFF. The CDR3 DNA sequence: TGTGCCAGCAGCTTAGGGGGAGGTGTCGGGGAGCTGTTTTTT.

This clonotype was picked up many times. The rearrangement uses TRBV30 and TRBJ1-4; 10 positions match TRBD1. Trimming took 4 bases from V and 8 from J; bases not matched to a gene: 7. CDR1 is GTSNPN, CDR2 SVGIG, per germline (reference sequence). There are 14 residues in the CDR3. CDR3 sequence: CAWTGTGEREKLFF. CDR3 sequence (DNA): TGTGCCTGGACCGGGACAGGGGAACGAGAAAAACTGTTTTTT.

The table lists this clonotype with many counts. V is TRBV24-1 and J is TRBJ2-1; TRBD2 agrees at 13 bases. The CDR3 runs to 16 residues. The V and J ends lost 5 bases and 4 bases, in that order; junction bases with no gene match: 4. Germline CDR1 reads KGHDR; CDR2 reads SFDVKD. The CDR3 DNA is TGTGCCACCAGTGCGCTGGGACTAGCGGGATACAATGAGCAGTTCTTC. Translating gives CATSALGLAGYNEQFF.

The chain carries TRBV5-1 and TRBJ1-1; D possibly corresponds to TRBD1 (6 bases). V shed 4 bases and J shed 5 bases, with 24 bases lying between them. The CDR3 has 17 residues. CDR1 and CDR2 (germline): SGHRS, YFSETQ. The CDR3 spells CASSPRKTRGRGTEAFF. The CDR3 DNA is TGCGCCAGCAGCCCGCGCAAAACCAGGGGCAGGGGTACTGAAGCTTTCTTT.

This rearrangement joins TRBV19 to TRBJ2-1; TRBD2 matches at 15 bases. The CDR3 is made up of 19 amino acids. V gave up 1 base and J gave up 9 bases; unmatched junction bases: 13. Looked up from germline, CDR1 is LNHDA and CDR2 is SQIVND (reference sequence). The CDR3 coding sequence is TGTGCCAGTAGTATAGCCTTCCGGACTAGCGGGAGGGCCGAGGGTGAGCAGTTCTTC. As protein: CASSIAFRTSGRAEGEQFF.

This chain joins TRBV2 and TRBJ1-1, with D hard to call. Germline CDR1 is SNHLY and CDR2 is FYNNEI. The CDR3 sequence is 14 residues long. Deletions cut 2 bases from V and 5 bases from J, with 12 bases between. The CDR3 coding sequence is TGTGCCAGCAGTGAATATATTGTCGGTACTGAAGCTTTCTTT. This encodes CASSEYIVGTEAFF.

This clonotype appeared many times. V gene TRBV20-1 combines with J gene TRBJ2-1; D ambiguous. Trimming took 6 bases from V and 7 from J, leaving 1 base between them. Germline CDR1 DFQATT, CDR2 SNEGSKA (reference sequence). This CDR3 contains 8 residues. The CDR3 loop is CSANEQFF. The DNA of the CDR3 is TGCAGTGCAAATGAGCAGTTCTTC.

This clonotype was detected a few times. This sequence joins TRBV6-1 and TRBJ2-3; 10 nucleotides match TRBD2. Trimming cost V 6 bases and J 5 bases; bases outside gene matches: 2. The CDR3 has 13 amino acids. Germline V gives CDR1 MNHNS, CDR2 SASEGT. The CDR3 spells CASRVAGGDTQYF. CDR3 sequence (DNA): TGTGCCAGCAGGGTAGCGGGAGGAGATACGCAGTATTTT.

The rearrangement joins TRBV2 to TRBJ2-1, with 7 bases lining up with TRBD2. V trimming: 6 bases; J trimming: 7 bases; junction bases outside the gene matches: 6. The CDR3 is 13 residues long. CDR1 and CDR2 from the germline V gene are SNHLY and FYNNEI. The CDR3 bases are TGTGCCAGCAGCGCGGGAGACGGGAATGAGCAGTTCTTC. Translating it yields CASSAGDGNEQFF.

This clonotype was counted between two and nine times. This chain connects TRBV14 to TRBJ2-2; D perhaps matches TRBD1 (6 bases). Germline CDR1 is SGHDN and CDR2 is FVKESK. With 1 base removed from V and 4 bases from J, the gap between germline ends came to 10 bases. The CDR3 sequence is 15 residues long. This CDR3 reads CASSQVGAVTGELFF. In DNA, the CDR3 is TGTGCCAGCAGCCAAGTGGGGGCGGTCACCGGGGAGCTGTTTTTT. Combining the CDR3 with reference TRBV14 and TRBJ2-2 gives the whole variable domain EAGVTQFPSHSVIEKGQTVTLRCDPISGHDNLYWYRRVMGKEIKFLLHFVKESKQDESGMPNNRFLAERTGGTYSTLKVQPAELEDSGVYFCASSQVGAVTGELFFGEGSRLTVL.

As regards this clonotype: A much larger clone is a single base away; this may be a read error. V usage is TRBV24-1 and J usage is TRBJ2-7; perhaps TRBD1 as D (5 bases). CDR3 size: 13 residues. CDR1 is KGHDR, CDR2 SFDVKD, per germline. DNA of the CDR3: TGTGCCACCGGTGACCTCGACAGCTACGAGCAGTACTTC. Translated, it gives CATGDLDSYEQYF.

This clonotype was detected ten times or more. V gene TRBV7-3 combines with J gene TRBJ2-3; D is unclear. V was trimmed by 4 bases and J by 2 bases, leaving 19 bases between them. The CDR3 has 17 residues. The germline V gene has CDR1 SGHTA and CDR2 FQGTGA. CDR3 coding DNA: TGTGCCAGCAGCTCTCACCCCGGCCGGGCTTACACAGATACGCAGTATTTT. As protein: CASSSHPGRAYTDTQYF. The complete variable domain, with remaining parts taken from reference TRBV7-3 and TRBJ2-3, reads GAGVSQTPSNKVTEKGKYVELRCDPISGHTALYWYRQSLGQGPEFLIYFQGTGAADDSGLPNDRFFAVRPEGSVSTLKIQRTERGDSAVYLCASSSHPGRAYTDTQYFGPGTRLTVL.

This clonotype came up many times. V gene TRBV2 combines with J gene TRBJ2-1; 10 nucleotides agree with TRBD2. This CDR3 spans 16 amino acids. V dropped 5 bases and J dropped 3; count of bases not matched to a gene: 7. Germline V CDR1 and CDR2: SNHLY, FYNNEI. Written as DNA, the CDR3 is TGTGCCAGCAGTACCTTTGGACTAGCGGACTACAATGAGCAGTTCTTC. This sequence encodes CASSTFGLADYNEQFF.

This clonotype has a handful of counts. This sequence joins TRBV19 and TRBJ2-2; D uncertain. Germline V gene lookup returns CDR1 LNHDA and CDR2 SQIVND (reference sequence). The CDR3 sequence is 12 residues long. Trimming took 5 bases from V and 7 from J, leaving 8 bases between them. The CDR3 loop reads CASSLTIGELFF. For the CDR3, the DNA is TGTGCCAGTAGTCTCACCATCGGGGAGCTGTTTTTT.

This chain joins TRBV19 and TRBJ2-3; possibly TRBD2 for D (6 bases). The CDR3 is 15 amino acids. Germline CDR1 reads LNHDA; CDR2 reads SQIVND (reference sequence). With 3 bases removed from V and 2 bases from J, the gap between germline ends came to 12 bases. The CDR3 DNA is TGTGCCAGTAGTATCCCGGGGAGGCTCACAGATACGCAGTATTTT. Translating it yields CASSIPGRLTDTQYF.

The chain uses TRBV12-3 or TRBV12-4 and TRBJ1-6; D remains unclear. V gave up 2 bases and J gave up 9 bases, with 8 bases separating them. The CDR3 is 13 amino acids. CDR3 protein: CASSLSGGSPLHF. DNA for the CDR3: TGTGCCAGCAGTTTAAGTGGCGGTTCACCCCTCCACTTT.

Details on this clonotype: Being one base from a much bigger clone, this may be a read error. The rearrangement joins TRBV3-1 to TRBJ2-3, with a weak D call TRBD2 (5 bases). The CDR3 loop spans 17 amino acids. Trimming removed 1 base from V and 2 bases from J, with 16 bases in between. Germline assignment: CDR1 LGHDT and CDR2 YNNKEL (reference sequence). The CDR3 sequence: CASSQGFRTSNTDTQYF. In DNA, the CDR3 is TGTGCCAGCAGCCAAGGTTTTAGGACTTCTAACACAGATACGCAGTATTTT.

This clonotype was detected many times. The chain uses TRBV2 and TRBJ1-1; unclear D gene. The CDR3 is 13 residues long. Deletions cut 6 bases from V and 3 bases from J, with 11 bases between. Germline V gives CDR1 SNHLY, CDR2 FYNNEI. The CDR3 sequence is CASRDVWDTEAFF. CDR3 nucleotides: TGTGCCAGCAGGGACGTGTGGGACACTGAAGCTTTCTTT.

About this clonotype: Germline and junction disagree at one end, which may indicate a read error. V gene TRBV10-3 combines with J gene TRBJ1-1, with 10 positions matching TRBD1. The length of the CDR3 is 16 residues. CDR1 and CDR2 (germline): ENHRY, SYGVKD. CDR3 residues: CDISESRGQGQPEAFF. The DNA for the CDR3 is TGTGACATCAGTGAGTCACGGGGACAGGGGCAACCTGAAGCTTTCTTT.

This clonotype came up many times. The chain has TRBV28 and TRBJ2-3, with 7 bases aligning to TRBD2. The CDR3 extends over 16 amino acids. The trim removed 7 bases at V and 0 bases at J, leaving 10 bases unmatched. Germline CDR1 MDHEN, CDR2 SYDVKM. The CDR3 DNA follows: TGTGCCAGCAACATAATCGGGGGGTCGAGCACAGATACGCAGTATTTT. Translating it yields CASNIIGGSSTDTQYF.

This rearrangement joins TRBV6-2 or TRBV6-3 to TRBJ1-3, with D possibly matching TRBD1 (5 bases). Germline values: CDR1 MNHEY, CDR2 SVGEGT. With 6 bases removed from V and 8 bases from J, the gap between germline ends came to 20 bases. The CDR3 contains 15 residues. The CDR3 loop reads CASRPSGARAHTIYF. Here the CDR3 DNA reads TGTGCCAGCAGACCCTCCGGGGCCAGGGCCCACACCATATATTTT.

This clonotype was seen ten or more times. The gene calls are TRBV27 and TRBJ2-3; D call uncertain. Deletions cut 2 bases from V and 1 base from J, with 10 bases between. Per the germline V gene, CDR1 is MNHEY and CDR2 is SMNVEV (reference sequence). The CDR3 has 15 amino acids. The CDR3, as DNA: TGTGCCAGCAGTTTAGGCAGCTCCGGCACAGATACGCAGTATTTT. Translating gives CASSLGSSGTDTQYF.